The sequence of this TCR beta chain was determined in a study of molecular identifiers for immune sequencing clone quantification. Remarks on this clonotype: A single base separates this from a much larger clone, so it may be a read error.

Using 10%, 30% or 50% RNA, naive CD8 libraries were derived from around 20,000 to 1,000,000 sorted cells. Sorting selected naive CD8 T cells with a CD8+CD4-CCR7+CD45RA+ phenotype. Libraries of bulk TCR were made by previously described methods (with listed TCR primers). Using its own MiXCR run on the PCR reads, TCRdb lists one record per CDR3 protein. In the table there are 250,000 to 400,000 distinct CDR3 sequences, around a fifth of which are singletons. The V segment lost 6 bases and the J segment 0 bases; nucleotides outside the gene matches: 8. CDR1 is KGHDR and CDR2 is SFDVKD in the germline V gene. The CDR3 covers 18 residues.

This clonotype was obtained from a human donor in good health. Some libraries in this study had Jurkat cell RNA spiked in. V gene TRBV24-1 combines with J gene TRBJ2-1, with 12 nucleotides matching TRBD2. Sequenced sample: naive CD8+ T cells from blood, with Jurkat cell RNA spiked in. Regarding subset: FACS-sorted CD8+CD4-CCR7+CD45RA+ naive T cells. CDR3 region: CATSPGTSGLGSYNEQFF. As DNA, the CDR3 is TGTGCCACCAGTCCGGGGACTAGCGGGCTGGGCTCCTACAATGAGCAGTTCTTC.